Presented here are 21 T cell receptor beta chains from one specimen sequenced in a study of blood T cell repertoires in COVID-19. Sequencing was performed with immunoSEQ multiplex PCR; in TCRdb, only in-frame clones are kept and a portion is missing. The sample holds fewer than 200,000 clones, less than 85% seen once. Source material: peripheral blood. Every receptor here comes from a human donor with acute or convalescent COVID-19. The donor label of this sample is uncertain.

The chain uses TRBV6-6 and TRBJ1-2, with D unclear. Germline lookup yields CDR1 MNHNY and CDR2 SVGAGI (reference sequence). CDR3 length equals 13 residues. Trimming shortened V by 5 bases and J by 5 bases, and 12 bases separated the two germline ends. The CDR3, as DNA: TGTGCCAGCAGTCTCTCCCCAGATTATGGCTACACCTTC. As protein: CASSLSPDYGYTF.

V gene TRBV30 combines with J gene TRBJ1-2, with 7 nucleotides matching TRBD1. This CDR3 is built from 13 residues. Losses at the gene ends were 2 bases for V and 2 bases for J; bases not matched to a gene: 2. Germline V gives CDR1 GTSNPN, CDR2 SVGIG (reference sequence). The CDR3 is CAWSPQGNYGYTF. Written as DNA, the CDR3 is TGTGCCTGGAGTCCACAGGGGAACTATGGCTACACCTTC.

The chain combines TRBV27 with TRBJ1-5; the D is unclear. This CDR3 is built from 15 residues. CDR1 is MNHEY and CDR2 is SMNVEV in the germline V gene (reference sequence). Trimming stripped 3 bases from V and 0 bases from J, with 9 bases between. In DNA, the CDR3 is TGTGCCAGCAGTTTTAGCAGTTATAGCAATCAGCCCCAGCATTTT. Protein product: CASSFSSYSNQPQHF.

The chain couples TRBV4-1 to TRBJ2-7; 8 nucleotides match TRBD1. Germline CDR1 reads MGHRA; CDR2 reads YSYEKL. Losses at the gene ends were 6 bases for V and 5 bases for J; bases not matched to a gene: 12. This CDR3 contains 15 residues. The CDR3 reads CASSDRQGLRNEQYF. In DNA, the CDR3 is TGCGCCAGCAGTGATCGACAGGGGCTACGGAACGAGCAGTACTTC.

This clone has just one count. This chain joins TRBV4-2 and TRBJ2-7; D is uncertain. The CDR3 covers 15 residues. Trimming left V 0 bases short and J 3 bases short, with 12 bases between. Germline CDR1 LGHNA, CDR2 YNFKEQ. CDR3 nucleotides: TGTGCCAGCAGCCAAGATCCGGTAGTAATCTACGAGCAGTACTTC. Its translation is CASSQDPVVIYEQYF.

The sample holds one count of this clone. The chain recombines TRBV5-1 with TRBJ1-6; a weak D match, TRBD1 (6 bases). CDR3 length: 16 amino acids. V gave up 3 bases and J gave up 7 bases, with 17 bases separating them. Germline V gives CDR1 SGHRS, CDR2 YFSETQ. The CDR3 DNA follows: TGCGCCAGCAGCTGGGGGCTGAGGGACCTCAATTCACCCCTCCACTTT. Residues: CASSWGLRDLNSPLHF.

This clone has only one observation. The rearrangement uses TRBV7-3 and TRBJ1-1; D is perhaps TRBD1 (6 bases). V shed 2 bases and J shed 1 base, with 8 bases lying between them. Germline V lookup: CDR1 SGHTA, CDR2 FQGTGA. CDR3 size: 14 residues. This CDR3 reads CASSLSRGNTEAFF. The CDR3 nucleotides read TGTGCCAGCAGCTTATCCAGGGGGAACACTGAAGCTTTCTTT.

V gene TRBV3-1 (or the pseudogene TRBV3-2) combines with J gene TRBJ1-2, with TRBD1 matching 7 bases. The trim removed 4 bases at V and 6 bases at J, leaving 8 bases unmatched. Germline loops: CDR1 LGHDT, CDR2 YNNKEL (reference sequence). This CDR3 is built from 14 residues. CDR3 sequence reads: CASSPPTGRNGYTF. CDR3 nucleotides: TGTGCCAGCAGCCCTCCGACAGGGAGGAATGGCTACACCTTC.

The V gene is TRBV7-8, the J gene TRBJ1-3; weak D call: TRBD1 (6 bases). Trimming stripped 5 bases from V and 3 bases from J, with 11 bases between. The CDR3 has 14 amino acids. Germline CDR1 reads SGHVS; CDR2 reads FQNEAQ. This CDR3 reads CASSRSRGGNTIYF. For the CDR3, the DNA is TGTGCCAGCAGCCGTTCCAGGGGTGGAAACACCATATATTTT.

V gene TRBV14 combines with J gene TRBJ2-1; 7 bases match TRBD2. CDR1 is SGHDN, CDR2 FVKESK, per germline. The CDR3 contains 15 residues. Trimming took 1 base from V and 5 from J; bases not matched to a gene: 5. The CDR3 region is CASSQVQGGNNEQFF. The DNA for the CDR3 is TGTGCCAGCAGCCAAGTTCAGGGAGGGAACAATGAGCAGTTCTTC. Combining the CDR3 with reference TRBV14 and TRBJ2-1 gives the whole variable domain EAGVTQFPSHSVIEKGQTVTLRCDPISGHDNLYWYRRVMGKEIKFLLHFVKESKQDESGMPNNRFLAERTGGTYSTLKVQPAELEDSGVYFCASSQVQGGNNEQFFGPGTRLTVL.

The chain links TRBV27 to TRBJ2-2, with 12 positions matching TRBD2. Germline CDR1 MNHEY, CDR2 SMNVEV (reference sequence). Trimming at V came to 2 bases and at J to 6 bases, leaving 13 bases not matched to a gene. The CDR3 loop spans 19 amino acids. CDR3 DNA: TGTGCCAGCAGTTTACTTCACCACTCTAGCGGGGGGGCTGCCGGGGAGCTGTTTTTT. Its translation is CASSLLHHSSGGAAGELFF.

This clone was seen a single time. The chain couples TRBV28 to TRBJ1-5, with D perhaps matching TRBD1 (6 bases). The germline CDR1 and CDR2 sequences are MDHEN and SYDVKM. CDR3 size: 14 residues. V was cut by 5 bases and J by 2 bases, with 10 bases left in between. The CDR3 DNA reads as TGTGCCAGCAGTAAACGGACAGGCAATCAGCCCCAGCATTTT. It translates to CASSKRTGNQPQHF.

The gene calls are TRBV7-9 and TRBJ1-1; D may be TRBD1 (6 bases). Germline values: CDR1 SEHNR, CDR2 FQNEAQ (reference sequence). CDR3 length: 15 amino acids. The ends were cut back, 5 bases at V and 2 bases at J, with 15 bases in the middle. CDR3 sequence: CASSTQTGINTEAFF. In nucleotides, the CDR3 is TGTGCCAGCAGCACGCAGACAGGAATTAACACTGAAGCTTTCTTT.

As regards this clone: This specimen includes other DNA sequences encoding the same CDR3. This rearrangement joins TRBV27 to TRBJ1-5; no reliable D call. From germline, CDR1 is MNHEY and CDR2 SMNVEV (reference sequence). Trimming pared 2 bases from V and 7 bases from J, leaving 12 bases between. The CDR3 spans 14 residues. CDR3 coding DNA: TGTGCCAGCAGTTTAGAAGGGCGAGGGCAGCCCCAGCATTTT. Its protein is CASSLEGRGQPQHF.

The rearrangement joins TRBV2 to TRBJ1-5, with D hard to call. CDR1 is SNHLY, CDR2 FYNNEI, per germline. V lost 4 bases, J lost 3 bases, and 10 bases lay in between. The length of the CDR3 is 14 residues. CDR3 residues: CASSGWGDNQPQHF. The CDR3 nucleotides are TGTGCCAGCAGTGGATGGGGAGACAATCAGCCCCAGCATTTT.

The genes are TRBV19 and TRBJ1-2; D unclear. Germline CDR1 LNHDA, CDR2 SQIVND (reference sequence). V was pared by 6 bases and J by 5 bases, with 22 bases between. The CDR3 covers 16 residues. The CDR3 loop is CASSPTGRVVEYGYTF. CDR3 DNA sequence: TGTGCCAGTAGCCCCACCGGGAGGGTGGTGGAATATGGCTACACCTTC.

The chain couples TRBV3-1 (or the pseudogene TRBV3-2) to TRBJ2-1, with TRBD2 matching 7 bases. The V gene's germline CDR1 is LGHDT and CDR2 YNNKEL (reference sequence). Trimming removed 4 bases from V and 4 bases from J; junction bases left unmatched: 4. The CDR3 runs to 14 residues. The CDR3 protein is CASSPQAGYNEQFF. CDR3 nucleotides: TGTGCCAGCAGCCCCCAAGCGGGATACAATGAGCAGTTCTTC.

V is TRBV11-3 and J is TRBJ2-6; D uncertain. The germline CDR1 and CDR2 sequences are SGHNT and YENEEA. This CDR3 is 13 amino acids long. Trimming shortened V by 4 bases and J by 3 bases, and 4 bases separated the two germline ends. CDR3: CASSSGGANVLTF. CDR3 sequence (DNA): TGTGCCAGCAGCTCCGGTGGGGCCAACGTCCTGACTTTC.

This chain connects TRBV14 to TRBJ1-6, with D uncertain. CDR1 and CDR2 (germline): SGHDN, FVKESK. The CDR3 runs to 15 residues. V lost 4 bases and J 8 bases, leaving 15 bases between the germline ends. CDR3 loop: CASSPIDRMDSPLHF. DNA of the CDR3: TGTGCCAGCAGCCCTATCGATCGAATGGATTCACCCCTCCACTTT.

The DNA for the CDR3 is TGTGCCAGCAGTTCTCTAGCGGGGGGCACCCCCTACGAGCAGTACTTC. The encoded protein is CASSSLAGGTPYEQYF. The V gene is TRBV28, the J gene TRBJ2-7; 11 positions match TRBD2. CDR1 and CDR2 (germline): MDHEN, SYDVKM. V lost 4 bases to trimming and J lost 2 bases; unmatched junction nucleotides: 7. The CDR3 consists of 16 residues.

The genes are TRBV5-1 and TRBJ2-5; 12 bases line up with TRBD1. CDR1 is SGHRS and CDR2 is YFSETQ in the germline V gene. This CDR3 is 19 amino acids long. Trimming took 4 bases from V and 4 from J; bases not matched to a gene: 17. CDR3 residues: CASSRTGQGAGDPRETQYF. The CDR3 DNA is TGCGCCAGCAGCCGAACGGGACAGGGGGCCGGGGACCCCAGAGAGACCCAGTACTTC.